A single sample gave rise to the 5 T cell receptor beta chains below, sequenced in a study of blood T cell repertoires in COVID-19. TCRdb keeps only in-frame clones here, not all; method: immunoSEQ multiplex PCR. Among roughly 250,000 clones listed, more than 75% were seen once. The specimen sequenced was peripheral blood. The receptors were sampled from a woman aged 55-69 years with active or convalescent COVID-19.

The chain carries TRBV5-1 and TRBJ2-5, with TRBD2 matching 12 bases. The CDR3 is 18 residues long. The germline CDR1 and CDR2 sequences are SGHRS and YFSETQ. V dropped 3 bases and J dropped 1; count of bases not matched to a gene: 10. CDR3 in DNA: TGCGCCAGCAGCTCTGGGGCTAGCGGGGGGGCCGCCCAAGAGACCCAGTACTTC. It yields the protein CASSSGASGGAAQETQYF.

The chain employs TRBV19 and TRBJ1-4; D unclear. Germline V CDR1 and CDR2: LNHDA, SQIVND (reference sequence). This CDR3 is 15 amino acids long. Trimming stripped 6 bases from V and 3 bases from J, with 14 bases between. CDR3 in amino acids: CASSPEGRPNEKLFF. CDR3 coding DNA: TGTGCCAGTAGCCCCGAAGGGAGGCCTAATGAAAAACTGTTTTTT.

This rearrangement joins TRBV18 to TRBJ1-4; no firm D call. The CDR3 has 17 residues. Trimming stripped 2 bases from V and 5 bases from J, with 18 bases between. The germline gives CDR1 KGHSH, CDR2 LQKENI. CDR3 coding DNA: TGTGCCAGCTCACCATCAGGCAGCTCTACTGGCAATGAAAAACTGTTTTTT. The encoded protein is CASSPSGSSTGNEKLFF.

The rearrangement links TRBV19 to TRBJ2-1; TRBD1 matches at 9 bases. Germline trimming cut 7 bases from V and 6 bases from J; bases unmatched to any gene: 10. The CDR3 loop spans 15 amino acids. Germline CDR1 LNHDA, CDR2 SQIVND (reference sequence). The DNA of the CDR3 is TGTGCCAGTATCGACAGGGGGGGAGCGGGCAATGAGCAGTTCTTC. Its translation: CASIDRGGAGNEQFF.

The chain uses TRBV6-5 and TRBJ1-6; 7 bases line up with TRBD1. This CDR3 is 13 amino acids long. Per germline, CDR1 MNHEY and CDR2 SVGAGI. Trimming at V came to 6 bases and at J to 6 bases, leaving 2 bases not matched to a gene. The CDR3: CASRRQGNSPLHF. The CDR3 DNA sequence: TGTGCCAGCAGACGACAGGGTAATTCACCCCTCCACTTT.